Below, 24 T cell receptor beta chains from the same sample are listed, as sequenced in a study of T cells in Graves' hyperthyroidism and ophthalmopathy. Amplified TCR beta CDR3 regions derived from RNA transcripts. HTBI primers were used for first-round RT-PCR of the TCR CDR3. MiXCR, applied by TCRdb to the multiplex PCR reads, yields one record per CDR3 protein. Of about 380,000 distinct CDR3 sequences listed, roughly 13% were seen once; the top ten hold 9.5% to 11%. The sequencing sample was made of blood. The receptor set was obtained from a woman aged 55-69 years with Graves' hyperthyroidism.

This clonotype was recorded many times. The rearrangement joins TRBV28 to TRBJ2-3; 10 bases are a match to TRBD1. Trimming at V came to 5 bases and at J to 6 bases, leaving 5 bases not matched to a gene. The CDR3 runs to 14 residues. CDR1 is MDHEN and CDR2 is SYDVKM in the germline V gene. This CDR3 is CASSLDRGPDTQYF. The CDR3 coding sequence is TGTGCCAGCAGTCTCGACAGGGGGCCCGATACGCAGTATTTT. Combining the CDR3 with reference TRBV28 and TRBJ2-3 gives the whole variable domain DVKVTQSSRYLVKRTGEKVFLECVQDMDHENMFWYRQDPGLGLRLIYFSYDVKMKEKGDIPEGYSVSREKKERFSLILESASTNQTSMYLCASSLDRGPDTQYFGPGTRLTVL.

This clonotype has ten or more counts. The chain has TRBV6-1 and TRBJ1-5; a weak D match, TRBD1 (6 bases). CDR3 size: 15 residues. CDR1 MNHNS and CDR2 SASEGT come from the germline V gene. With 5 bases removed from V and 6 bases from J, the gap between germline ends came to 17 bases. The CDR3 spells CASSLDSLGGQPQHF. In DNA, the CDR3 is TGTGCCAGCAGTTTGGACAGCCTCGGAGGTCAGCCCCAGCATTTT.

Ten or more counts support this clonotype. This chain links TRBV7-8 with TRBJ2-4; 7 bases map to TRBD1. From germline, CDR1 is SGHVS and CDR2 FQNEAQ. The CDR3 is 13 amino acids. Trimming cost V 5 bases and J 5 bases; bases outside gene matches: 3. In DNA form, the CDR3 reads TGTGCCAGCAGCCGGGACAGACAAAACATTCAGTACTTC. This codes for CASSRDRQNIQYF.

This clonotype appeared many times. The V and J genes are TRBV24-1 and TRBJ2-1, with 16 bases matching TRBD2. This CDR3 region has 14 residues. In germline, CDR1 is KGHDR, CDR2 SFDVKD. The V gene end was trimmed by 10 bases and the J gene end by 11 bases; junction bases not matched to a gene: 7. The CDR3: CATTPGLAGGKQFF. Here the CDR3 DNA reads TGTGCCACTACGCCGGGACTAGCGGGAGGGAAGCAGTTCTTC.

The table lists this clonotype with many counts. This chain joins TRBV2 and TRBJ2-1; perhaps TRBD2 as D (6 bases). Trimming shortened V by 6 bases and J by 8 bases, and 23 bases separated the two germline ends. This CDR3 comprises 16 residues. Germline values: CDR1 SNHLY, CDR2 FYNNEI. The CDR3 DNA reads TGTGCCAGCAGGGCACCCGGGACTTCCATTTTCGATGAGCAGTTCTTC. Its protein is CASRAPGTSIFDEQFF.

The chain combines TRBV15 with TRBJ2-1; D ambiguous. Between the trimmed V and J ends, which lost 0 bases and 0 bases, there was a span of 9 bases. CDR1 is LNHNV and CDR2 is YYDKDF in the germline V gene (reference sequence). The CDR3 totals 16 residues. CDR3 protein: CATSRDPASSYNEQFF. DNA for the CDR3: TGTGCCACCAGCAGAGATCCGGCTAGCTCCTACAATGAGCAGTTCTTC.

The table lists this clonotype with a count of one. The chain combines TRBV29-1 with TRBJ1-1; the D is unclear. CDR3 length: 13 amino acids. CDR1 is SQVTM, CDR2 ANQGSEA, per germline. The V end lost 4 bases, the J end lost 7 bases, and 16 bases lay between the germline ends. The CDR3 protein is CSVVRLRELEAFF. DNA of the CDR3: TGCAGCGTTGTCCGCCTCCGAGAACTTGAAGCTTTCTTT.

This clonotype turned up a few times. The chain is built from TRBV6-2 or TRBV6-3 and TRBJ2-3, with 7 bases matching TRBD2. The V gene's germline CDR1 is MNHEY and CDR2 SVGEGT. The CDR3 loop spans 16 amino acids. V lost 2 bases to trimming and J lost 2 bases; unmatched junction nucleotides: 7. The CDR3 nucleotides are TGTGCCAGCAGTTACATTCGGCGGGAGCCCACAGATACGCAGTATTTT. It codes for CASSYIRREPTDTQYF.

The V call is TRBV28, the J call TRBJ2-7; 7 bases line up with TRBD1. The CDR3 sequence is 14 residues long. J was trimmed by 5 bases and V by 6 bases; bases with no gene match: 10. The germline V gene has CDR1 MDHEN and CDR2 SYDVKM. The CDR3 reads CASRLDRFWDEQYF. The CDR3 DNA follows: TGTGCCAGCAGACTGGACAGGTTCTGGGACGAGCAGTACTTC.

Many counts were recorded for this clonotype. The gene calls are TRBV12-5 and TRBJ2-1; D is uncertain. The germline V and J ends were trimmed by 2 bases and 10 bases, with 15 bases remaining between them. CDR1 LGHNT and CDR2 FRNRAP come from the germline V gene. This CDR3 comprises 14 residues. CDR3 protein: CASGLLPTYQEQFF. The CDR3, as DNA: TGTGCTAGTGGTTTGTTACCCACGTATCAGGAGCAGTTCTTC.

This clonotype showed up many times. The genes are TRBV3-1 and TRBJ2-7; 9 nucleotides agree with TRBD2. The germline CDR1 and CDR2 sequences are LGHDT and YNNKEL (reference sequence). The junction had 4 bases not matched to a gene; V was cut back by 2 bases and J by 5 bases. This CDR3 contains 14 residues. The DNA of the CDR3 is TGTGCCAGCAGCCAATACGGGACTAGCAACGAGCAGTACTTC. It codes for CASSQYGTSNEQYF.

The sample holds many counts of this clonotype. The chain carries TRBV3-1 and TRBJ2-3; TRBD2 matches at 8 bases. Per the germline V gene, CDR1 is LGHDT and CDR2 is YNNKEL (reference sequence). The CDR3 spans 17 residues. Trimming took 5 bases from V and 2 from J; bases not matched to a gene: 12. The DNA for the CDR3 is TGTGCCAGCAGCAGGACCTACCAAGCGGGGGCCACAGATACGCAGTATTTT. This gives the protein CASSRTYQAGATDTQYF.

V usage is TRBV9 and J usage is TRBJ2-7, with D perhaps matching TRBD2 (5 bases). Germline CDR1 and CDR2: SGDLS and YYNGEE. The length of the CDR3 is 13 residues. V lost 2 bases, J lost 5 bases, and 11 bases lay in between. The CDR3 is CASSVTPGNEQYF. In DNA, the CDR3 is TGTGCCAGCAGCGTGACCCCGGGGAACGAGCAGTACTTC.

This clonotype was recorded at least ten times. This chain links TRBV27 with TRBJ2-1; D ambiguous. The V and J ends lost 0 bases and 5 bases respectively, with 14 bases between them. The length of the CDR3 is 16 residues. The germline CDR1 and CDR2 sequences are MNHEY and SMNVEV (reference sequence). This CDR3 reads CASSLSPRPLHNEQFF. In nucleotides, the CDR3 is TGTGCCAGCAGTTTATCTCCGCGACCACTTCACAATGAGCAGTTCTTC.

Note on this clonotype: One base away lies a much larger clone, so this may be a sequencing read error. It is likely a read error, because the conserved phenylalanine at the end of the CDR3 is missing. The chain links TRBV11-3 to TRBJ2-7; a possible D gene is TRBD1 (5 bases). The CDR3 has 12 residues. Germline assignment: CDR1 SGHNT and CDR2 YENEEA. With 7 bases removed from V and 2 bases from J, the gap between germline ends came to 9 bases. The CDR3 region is CASMGLTYEQYL. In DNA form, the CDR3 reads TGTGCCAGCATGGGGCTGACCTACGAGCAGTACCTC.

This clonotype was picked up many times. CDR3 sequence reads: CASSQHRNTGYGYTF. The CDR3 bases are TGTGCCAGCAGCCAACACAGGAATACGGGCTATGGCTACACCTTC. V gene TRBV3-1 combines with J gene TRBJ1-2, with D possibly TRBD1 on 5 matching bases. CDR1 LGHDT and CDR2 YNNKEL come from the germline V gene (reference sequence). V was pared by 2 bases and J by 4 bases, with 14 bases between. This CDR3 region has 15 residues.

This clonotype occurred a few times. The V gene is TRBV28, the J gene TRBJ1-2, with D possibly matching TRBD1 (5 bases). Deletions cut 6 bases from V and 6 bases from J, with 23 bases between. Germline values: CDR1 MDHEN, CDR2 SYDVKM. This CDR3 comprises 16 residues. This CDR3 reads CASSAQSEGASDGYTF. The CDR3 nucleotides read TGTGCCAGCAGCGCCCAAAGTGAAGGGGCTTCTGATGGCTACACCTTC.

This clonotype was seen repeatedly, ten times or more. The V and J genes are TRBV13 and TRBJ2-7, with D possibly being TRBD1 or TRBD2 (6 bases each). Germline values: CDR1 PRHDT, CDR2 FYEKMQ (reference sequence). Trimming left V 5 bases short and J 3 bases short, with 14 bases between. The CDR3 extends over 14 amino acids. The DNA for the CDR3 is TGTGCCAGCAGCCCCTTCGGGGGCATCTACGAGCAGTACTTC. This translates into CASSPFGGIYEQYF. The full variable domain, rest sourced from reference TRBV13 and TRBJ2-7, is AAGVIQSPRHLIKEKRETATLKCYPIPRHDTVYWYQQGPGQDPQFLISFYEKMQSDKGSIPDRFSAQQFSDYHSELNMSSLELGDSALYFCASSPFGGIYEQYFGPGTRLTVT.

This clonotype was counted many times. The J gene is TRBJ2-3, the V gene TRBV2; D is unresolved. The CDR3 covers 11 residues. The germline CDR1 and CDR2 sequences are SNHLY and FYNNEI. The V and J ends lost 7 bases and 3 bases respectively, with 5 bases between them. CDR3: CASKGTDTQYF. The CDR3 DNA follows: TGTGCCAGCAAAGGGACAGATACGCAGTATTTT.

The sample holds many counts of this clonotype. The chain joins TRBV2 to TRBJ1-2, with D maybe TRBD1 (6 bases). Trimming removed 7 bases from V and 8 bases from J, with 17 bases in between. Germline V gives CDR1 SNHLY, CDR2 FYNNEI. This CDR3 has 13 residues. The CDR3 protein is CASNSQGRDGYTF. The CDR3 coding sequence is TGTGCCAGCAACTCACAGGGAAGGGACGGCTACACCTTC.

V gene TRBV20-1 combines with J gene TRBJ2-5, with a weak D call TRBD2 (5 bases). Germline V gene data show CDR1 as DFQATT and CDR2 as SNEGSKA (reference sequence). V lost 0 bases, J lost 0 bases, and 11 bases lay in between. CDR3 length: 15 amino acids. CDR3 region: CSARDAGRDQETQYF. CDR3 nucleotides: TGCAGTGCTAGAGATGCGGGCAGAGACCAAGAGACCCAGTACTTC.

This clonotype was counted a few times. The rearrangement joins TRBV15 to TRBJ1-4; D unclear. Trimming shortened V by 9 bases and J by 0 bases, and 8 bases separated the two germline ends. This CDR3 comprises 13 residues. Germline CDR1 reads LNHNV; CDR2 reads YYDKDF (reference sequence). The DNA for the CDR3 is TGTGCCACAGGAGGAACAACTAATGAAAAACTGTTTTTT. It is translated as CATGGTTNEKLFF.

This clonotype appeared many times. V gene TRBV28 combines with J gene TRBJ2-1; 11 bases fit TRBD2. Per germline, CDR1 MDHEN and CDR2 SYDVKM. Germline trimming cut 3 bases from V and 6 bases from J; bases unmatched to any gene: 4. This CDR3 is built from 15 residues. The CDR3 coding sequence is TGTGCCAGCAGTTTTAGCGGGAGGGATCTCAATGAGCAGTTCTTC. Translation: CASSFSGRDLNEQFF.

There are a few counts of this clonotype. The CDR3 loop reads CSARIATSTDTQYF. Written as DNA, the CDR3 is TGCAGTGCTCGTATAGCGACGAGCACAGATACGCAGTATTTT. This chain connects TRBV20-1 to TRBJ2-3, with D possibly matching TRBD2 (5 bases). The germline V gene has CDR1 DFQATT and CDR2 SNEGSKA (reference sequence). Trimming stripped 5 bases from V and 0 bases from J, with 12 bases between. The length of the CDR3 is 14 residues.